Following are 14 T cell receptor beta chains from one sample sequenced in a study of T cells after yellow fever vaccination. TCRdb analysed the 5' RACE reads with MiXCR anew, one entry per CDR3 protein. The sample includes around 320,000 distinct CDR3 sequences, about 10% of them seen just once. Sample: CD4+ T cells sorted from PBMCs, taken 5 days after the yellow fever booster vaccination. Every receptor here comes from a man aged 18 to 29 who received the YFV17D yellow fever vaccine.

The CDR3 bases are TGTGCCTCTAACAGGGGTGAAGGATCGACAGATACGCAGTATTTT. Protein: CASNRGEGSTDTQYF. The V call is TRBV19, the J call TRBJ2-3, with 7 bases matching TRBD1. V shed 11 bases, J shed 3 bases, and the junction held 14 bases outside the gene matches. CDR1 LNHDA and CDR2 SQIVND come from the germline V gene (reference sequence). This CDR3 has 15 residues.

This clonotype was detected a few times. This rearrangement joins TRBV6-2 or TRBV6-3 to TRBJ2-3, with 9 nucleotides matching TRBD2. CDR1 and CDR2 (germline): MNHEY, SVGEGT. The junction had 11 bases not matched to a gene; V was cut back by 7 bases and J by 9 bases. The CDR3 has 14 amino acids. CDR3 residues: CASTGGGDEITQYF. CDR3 bases: TGTGCCAGCACCGGCGGGGGGGACGAGATAACGCAGTATTTT.

This clonotype appeared many times. V usage is TRBV7-2 and J usage is TRBJ2-7; TRBD2 agrees at 10 bases. The germline V gene has CDR1 SGHTA and CDR2 FQGNSA. V shed 4 bases, J shed 3 bases, and the junction held 9 bases outside the gene matches. This CDR3 region has 16 residues. DNA for the CDR3: TGTGCCAGCAGCTCCTTAGCGGGGGGCTGGGACTACGAGCAGTACTTC. This translates into CASSSLAGGWDYEQYF.

The V call is TRBV5-6, the J call TRBJ1-2, with D perhaps TRBD1 (6 bases). From germline, CDR1 is SGHDT and CDR2 YYEEEE. The CDR3 spans 17 residues. Trimming took 0 bases from V and 6 from J, leaving 21 bases between them. CDR3 nucleotide sequence: TGTGCCAGCAGCTTGGCGGGACAAGGGTTCTCTAAGAATGGCTACACCTTC. Its protein is CASSLAGQGFSKNGYTF.

This clonotype was recorded many times. The chain links TRBV18 to TRBJ2-7; TRBD1 matches at 9 bases. The CDR3 runs 15 residues. Looked up from germline, CDR1 is KGHSH and CDR2 is LQKENI. V shed 1 base, J shed 0 bases, and the junction held 1 base outside the gene matches. The CDR3 DNA reads as TGTGCCAGCTCACCACGGACAGGGGCCTCCTACGAGCAGTACTTC. The encoded protein is CASSPRTGASYEQYF.

This clonotype has a handful of counts. The chain employs TRBV18 and TRBJ2-1; D is uncertain. Germline V gives CDR1 KGHSH, CDR2 LQKENI. The CDR3 extends over 11 amino acids. Trimming shortened V by 5 bases and J by 8 bases, and 7 bases separated the two germline ends. The CDR3 DNA reads TGTGCCAGCTCATCGGTGGATGAGCAGTTCTTC. This sequence encodes CASSSVDEQFF. The full variable domain, in which reference TRBV18 and TRBJ2-1 provide the parts outside the CDR3, is NAGVMQNPRHLVRRRGQEARLRCSPMKGHSHVYWYRQLPEEGLKFMVYLQKENIIDESGMPKERFSAEFPKEGPSILRIQQVVRGDSAAYFCASSSVDEQFFGPGTRLTVL.

This clonotype has a handful of counts. The CDR3 loop is CASRLEGSAGYTF. DNA for the CDR3: TGTGCAAGTCGCTTAGAGGGGTCGGCTGGCTACACCTTC. The V call is TRBV12-2, the J call TRBJ1-2; the table gives TRBD1 as D, unverified against the DNA. TRBV12-2 counts as a pseudogene. This CDR3 is 13 amino acids long.

This clonotype has more than one count but fewer than ten. The V call is TRBV7-2, the J call TRBJ2-1; TRBD2 matches 13 bases. V was clipped by 5 bases and J by 9 bases; unmatched bases: 7. The CDR3 has 15 amino acids. Per germline, CDR1 SGHTA and CDR2 FQGNSA. The CDR3 region is CASSGGLAGVGEQFF. The CDR3 region has the DNA TGTGCCAGCAGCGGCGGACTAGCGGGAGTTGGTGAGCAGTTCTTC.

The chain couples TRBV2 to TRBJ1-5; D might be TRBD1 (5 bases). This CDR3 spans 14 amino acids. The ends were cut back, 1 base at V and 4 bases at J, with 8 bases in the middle. CDR1 SNHLY and CDR2 FYNNEI come from the germline V gene. CDR3 nucleotides: TGTGCCAGCAGTGAAGGGGGGAGAAATCAGCCCCAGCATTTT. Encoded protein: CASSEGGRNQPQHF.

This clonotype was counted ten times or more. The CDR3 spells CASSQQGSSYNSPLHF. The CDR3 DNA reads as TGTGCCAGCAGCCAACAGGGGAGCTCCTATAATTCACCCCTCCACTTT. V is TRBV4-2 and J is TRBJ1-6, with D possibly TRBD1 on 6 matching bases. The CDR3 is 16 amino acids. Deletions cut 2 bases from V and 0 bases from J, with 8 bases between. Looked up from germline, CDR1 is LGHNA and CDR2 is YNFKEQ.

The sample holds many counts of this clonotype. CDR3: CASSVAWGFYEQYV. CDR3 DNA sequence: TGTGCCAGCAGCGTAGCCTGGGGGTTCTACGAGCAGTACGTC. The chain carries TRBV11-2 and TRBJ2-7; D is tentatively TRBD1 or TRBD2 (5 bases each). V lost 5 bases and J 3 bases, leaving 14 bases between the germline ends. The CDR3 has 14 amino acids. Germline V gene sequence: CDR1 SGHAT, CDR2 FQNNGV.

This clonotype was counted many times. The chain has TRBV20-1 and TRBJ2-2; D tentatively reads TRBD1 or TRBD2 (5 bases each). V gave up 0 bases and J gave up 1 base, with 9 bases separating them. This CDR3 is built from 15 residues. In germline, CDR1 is DFQATT, CDR2 SNEGSKA (reference sequence). CDR3 DNA: TGCAGTGCTAGAGACGGGGCCGGGAACACCGGGGAGCTGTTTTTT. It is translated as CSARDGAGNTGELFF.

The chain combines TRBV4-2 with TRBJ2-3; 13 nucleotides align to TRBD2. The CDR3 covers 17 residues. The trim removed 4 bases at V and 5 bases at J, leaving 9 bases unmatched. Germline loops: CDR1 LGHNA, CDR2 YNFKEQ. CDR3 amino acids: CASSPHPTSGGQDTQYF. The DNA of the CDR3 is TGTGCCAGCAGCCCCCACCCGACTAGCGGGGGGCAAGATACGCAGTATTTT.

The rearrangement links TRBV5-1 to TRBJ2-2; 8 nucleotides align to TRBD2. The CDR3 extends over 14 amino acids. From germline, CDR1 is SGHRS and CDR2 YFSETQ. Unmatched junction bases numbered 6, after V lost 4 bases and J lost 7 bases. For the CDR3, the DNA is TGCGCCAGCAGCCCGGGGGGGCCGAACGGGGAGCTGTTTTTT. This translates into CASSPGGPNGELFF.